This T cell receptor (beta chain) was identified during a study of blood T cell repertoires in COVID-19. Study overall: Some COVID-19 samples were acute and others convalescent; all came from the United States, Italy and Spain.

V was shortened by 5 bases and J by 4 bases, with 15 bases between the two germline ends. This CDR3 has 15 amino acids. The germline CDR1 and CDR2 sequences are MNHEY and SVGEGT. Assay: immunoSEQ multiplex PCR; the TCRdb copy retains only in-frame clones and omits some. The table shows roughly 100,000 clones, with around 92% occurring only once. The sequencing input was peripheral blood. J is TRBJ1-5 and V is TRBV6-2 or TRBV6-3; D not certain. This TCR was sampled from a man in his late teens or twenties with acute or convalescent COVID-19. CDR3 sequence (DNA): TGTGCCAGCAGTCCCTCCCTATCGAGAAATCAGCCCCAGCATTTT. Translated: CASSPSLSRNQPQHF.